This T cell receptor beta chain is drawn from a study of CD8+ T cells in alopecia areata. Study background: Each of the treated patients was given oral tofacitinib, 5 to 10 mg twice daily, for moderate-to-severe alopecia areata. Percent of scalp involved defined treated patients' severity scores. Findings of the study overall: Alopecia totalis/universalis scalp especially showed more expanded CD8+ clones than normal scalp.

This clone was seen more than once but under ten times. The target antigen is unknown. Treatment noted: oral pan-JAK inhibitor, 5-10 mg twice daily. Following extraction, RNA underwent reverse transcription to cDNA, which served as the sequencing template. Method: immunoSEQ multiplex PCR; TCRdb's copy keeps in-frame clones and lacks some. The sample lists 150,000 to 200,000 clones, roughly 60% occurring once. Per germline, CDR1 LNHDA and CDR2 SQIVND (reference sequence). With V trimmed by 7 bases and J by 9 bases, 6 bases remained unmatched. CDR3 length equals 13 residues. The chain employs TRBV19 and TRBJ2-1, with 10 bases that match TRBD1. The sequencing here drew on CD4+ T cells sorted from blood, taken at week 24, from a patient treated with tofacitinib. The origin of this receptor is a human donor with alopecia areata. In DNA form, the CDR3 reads TGTGCCAGTAAGGGGACAGGGGTCGGTGAGCAGTTCTTC. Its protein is CASKGTGVGEQFF.